This TCR beta chain was recorded in a study of blood T cells in healthy people across ages. Study-level points and caveats: Fewer expanded clones and more diversity marked long-lived versus aged donors.

Sample-barcoded 5' priming and a J-beta primer mix drove a second PCR of roughly 6 to 12 cycles. Every single cDNA molecule received a tag from a template-switch adaptor with 12 random nucleotides. TCRdb fed the 5' RACE reads into MiXCR, producing one record per CDR3 protein. The data contain over 600,000 distinct CDR3 sequences, roughly 50% of them singletons. Each donor gave about 9.3 milliliters of peripheral blood. Per-sample yields of isolated PBMCs were at least 7 million. Germline lookup yields CDR1 MNHEY and CDR2 SVGAGI. The length of the CDR3 is 15 residues. The V gene lost 7 bases and the J gene lost 3 bases, with 18 bases spanning the gap. As regards this clonotype: The antigen is undetermined.

This sequence joins TRBV6-5 and TRBJ1-2, with D perhaps matching TRBD1 (5 bases). Sequenced: blood. The receptor was isolated from a man aged 40-50 years in good health. This CDR3 reads CASTTGATLDYGYTF. For the CDR3, the DNA is TGTGCCAGCACCACCGGGGCGACTTTGGACTATGGCTACACCTTC.